These 32 T cell receptor beta chains share one sample of origin, sequenced in a study of patients and donors after allogeneic stem cell transplantation. TCRdb recomputed calls from the RT-PCR reads with MiXCR, one row per CDR3 protein. Among approximately 160,000 distinct CDR3 sequences listed, about 30% were seen once. The sequencing sample was made of blood, either unsorted or a sorted T cell fraction (not recorded which). The receptors stem from a human donor who was either an allogeneic HSCT recipient or a stem cell or donor lymphocyte infusion donor (not recorded which). It is not recorded whose cells these are; they may come from a transplant donor.

The V call is TRBV6-6, the J call TRBJ2-3; TRBD1 or TRBD2 may be the D gene (5 bases each). The ends were cut back, 9 bases at V and 3 bases at J, with 13 bases in the middle. CDR3 length: 13 amino acids. Germline-derived CDR1 and CDR2 are MNHNY and SVGAGI (reference sequence). In DNA, the CDR3 is TGTGCCAGTAGACTCTGGGGGACAGATACGCAGTATTTT. Amino acid sequence: CASRLWGTDTQYF.

This sequence joins TRBV28 and TRBJ2-3; 9 nucleotides match TRBD2. Germline values: CDR1 MDHEN, CDR2 SYDVKM. The CDR3 is 15 residues long. With V trimmed by 4 bases and J by 2 bases, 4 bases remained unmatched. CDR3 coding DNA: TGTGCCAGCAGTTCACGACTAGCGGACACAGATACGCAGTATTTT. It codes for CASSSRLADTDTQYF.

V and J are TRBV30 and TRBJ2-3; D uncertain. Per germline, CDR1 GTSNPN and CDR2 SVGIG (reference sequence). The CDR3 spans 11 residues. Trimming shortened V by 2 bases and J by 2 bases, and 2 bases separated the two germline ends. CDR3 coding DNA: TGTGCCTGGAGTTTCACAGATACGCAGTATTTT. Its translation: CAWSFTDTQYF.

In this sample, this clonotype turned up a few times. The chain has TRBV20-1 and TRBJ1-1, with TRBD1 as a possible D gene (5 bases). The V end was cut by 3 bases, the J end by 1 base, with 15 bases between. The CDR3 consists of 15 residues. Germline V CDR1 and CDR2: DFQATT, SNEGSKA (reference sequence). The CDR3 DNA is TGCAGTGCTAGCCTCACCGGGACGGAGAACACTGAAGCTTTCTTT. Translated: CSASLTGTENTEAFF.

The J gene is TRBJ2-2, the V gene TRBV4-3; D not resolved. V was clipped by 4 bases and J by 3 bases, with 3 bases between them. Germline V gene sequence: CDR1 LGHNA, CDR2 YSLEER. There are 12 residues in the CDR3. The CDR3 sequence is CASSPHTGELFF. The CDR3 bases are TGCGCCAGCAGCCCTCACACCGGGGAGCTGTTTTTT.

J is TRBJ2-7 and V is TRBV5-8; D is perhaps TRBD1 (6 bases). Germline values: CDR1 SGHTS, CDR2 YDEGEE. The ends were cut back, 0 bases at V and 2 bases at J, with 12 bases in the middle. The CDR3 has 15 amino acids. The CDR3 DNA is TGTGCCAGCAGCTTGGCCGACAGGACCGCCTACGAGCAGTACTTC. Its translation is CASSLADRTAYEQYF.

This clonotype came up a few times. The chain recombines TRBV5-6 with TRBJ2-7; D may correspond to TRBD1 or TRBD2 (5 bases each). Trimming stripped 0 bases from V and 6 bases from J, with 13 bases between. This CDR3 contains 14 residues. Germline V lookup: CDR1 SGHDT, CDR2 YYEEEE. The CDR3 loop reads CASSLAVLGREQYF. In DNA, the CDR3 is TGTGCCAGCAGCTTGGCCGTTCTGGGACGCGAGCAGTACTTC.

A few counts support this clonotype. J is TRBJ1-1 and V is TRBV5-1; 8 nucleotides align to TRBD1. V trimming: 4 bases; J trimming: 2 bases; junction bases outside the gene matches: 7. Germline V gene data show CDR1 as SGHRS and CDR2 as YFSETQ. CDR3 length equals 15 residues. The CDR3 region has the DNA TGCGCCAGCAGCCACCCAACAGGGGGAAACACTGAAGCTTTCTTT. Translating it yields CASSHPTGGNTEAFF.

The chain is built from TRBV2 and TRBJ2-5, with D uncertain. The CDR3 is 13 residues long. V lost 7 bases to trimming and J lost 5 bases, with 14 bases between them. Germline CDR1 SNHLY, CDR2 FYNNEI. This chain's CDR3 is CASNRGLGETQYF. Written as DNA, the CDR3 is TGTGCCAGCAATAGAGGATTAGGGGAGACCCAGTACTTC.

V and J are TRBV11-1 and TRBJ2-5, with TRBD1 matching over 8 bases. Per germline, CDR1 SGHAT and CDR2 FQDESV (reference sequence). The CDR3 runs 14 residues. The V gene end was trimmed by 5 bases and the J gene end by 5 bases; junction bases not matched to a gene: 7. The CDR3 DNA follows: TGTGCCAGCAGCCTCGGACAGGGTTGGGAGACCCAGTACTTC. Protein: CASSLGQGWETQYF.

The rearrangement uses TRBV27 and TRBJ1-2; D is unclear. The CDR3 is 15 residues long. Between the trimmed V and J ends, which lost 0 bases and 1 base, there was a span of 9 bases. Germline V gene lookup returns CDR1 MNHEY and CDR2 SMNVEV (reference sequence). The CDR3 region is CASSLSNSINYGYTF. The CDR3 DNA reads as TGTGCCAGCAGTTTATCGAACAGCATTAACTATGGCTACACCTTC.

The gene calls are TRBV7-2 and TRBJ1-1; D not certain. CDR1 is SGHTA and CDR2 is FQGNSA in the germline V gene. The length of the CDR3 is 14 residues. The germline V and J ends were trimmed by 1 base and 5 bases, with 11 bases remaining between them. CDR3 sequence reads: CASSLGVGGTEAFF. The DNA of the CDR3 is TGTGCCAGCAGCTTAGGGGTCGGCGGGACTGAAGCTTTCTTT.

The chain employs TRBV10-3 and TRBJ2-6, with D unresolved. This CDR3 has 13 residues. Trimming took off 0 bases at V and 8 bases at J, with 5 bases between the two ends. CDR1 ENHRY and CDR2 SYGVKD come from the germline V gene. The CDR3 reads CAISESGSNVLTF. The DNA for the CDR3 is TGTGCCATCAGTGAGTCGGGTTCCAACGTCCTGACTTTC.

The genes are TRBV3-1 and TRBJ2-7, with 9 bases lining up with TRBD2. The CDR3 has 14 amino acids. With 1 base clipped from V and 4 bases from J, the junction kept 2 bases outside the gene matches. Germline V gene data show CDR1 as LGHDT and CDR2 as YNNKEL (reference sequence). DNA for the CDR3: TGTGCCAGCAGCCAAGGGACTAGCGCGTACGAGCAGTACTTC. As protein: CASSQGTSAYEQYF.

This chain connects TRBV20-1 to TRBJ2-1, with D maybe TRBD2 (6 bases). CDR3 length: 15 amino acids. The germline CDR1 and CDR2 sequences are DFQATT and SNEGSKA (reference sequence). V shed 5 bases and J shed 3 bases, with 17 bases lying between them. The CDR3 protein is CSAPSIAAGYNEQFF. The CDR3 coding sequence is TGCAGTGCTCCCTCCATAGCGGCAGGCTACAATGAGCAGTTCTTC.

This rearrangement joins TRBV27 to TRBJ1-6; D is perhaps TRBD1 (6 bases). V was cut by 0 bases and J by 14 bases, with 14 bases left in between. Germline V gene data show CDR1 as MNHEY and CDR2 as SMNVEV (reference sequence). The CDR3 covers 14 residues. In DNA form, the CDR3 reads TGTGCCAGCAGTTTATCGGGGGGCAGGCGAGCCCTCCACTTT. Its protein is CASSLSGGRRALHF.

V is TRBV7-9 and J is TRBJ1-2; D may be TRBD1 (6 bases). V lost 10 bases and J 2 bases, leaving 20 bases between the germline ends. Germline assignment: CDR1 SEHNR and CDR2 FQNEAQ (reference sequence). The CDR3 contains 15 residues. This chain's CDR3 is CAIPPGGGSNYGYTF. The CDR3 nucleotides are TGTGCCATCCCACCTGGGGGGGGCTCCAACTATGGCTACACCTTC.

The table lists this clonotype with a few counts. The chain uses TRBV4-2 and TRBJ2-2, with D unresolved. Trimming took off 3 bases at V and 6 bases at J, with 14 bases between the two ends. Per germline, CDR1 LGHNA and CDR2 YNFKEQ. The CDR3 consists of 15 residues. The CDR3 loop reads CASSHLFSISGELFF. CDR3 coding DNA: TGTGCCAGCAGCCATCTCTTTAGCATTTCCGGGGAGCTGTTTTTT.

This sequence joins TRBV6-5 and TRBJ2-7; D tentatively reads TRBD1 or TRBD2 (7 bases each). V dropped 1 base and J dropped 2 bases, with 12 bases sitting between them. Germline CDR1 and CDR2: MNHEY and SVGAGI. The length of the CDR3 is 15 residues. CDR3 DNA: TGTGCCAGCAGTTACTACGCAGGGGGGGCCTACGAGCAGTACTTC. Translated: CASSYYAGGAYEQYF.

In its sample, this clonotype was seen many times. The V and J genes are TRBV3-1 and TRBJ1-2; 11 bases are shared with TRBD1. CDR1 is LGHDT and CDR2 is YNNKEL in the germline V gene (reference sequence). V shed 4 bases, J shed 6 bases, and the junction held 4 bases outside the gene matches. CDR3 length equals 14 residues. DNA for the CDR3: TGTGCCAGCAGCCTTGGACAGGGGGCGAATGGCTACACCTTC. It specifies CASSLGQGANGYTF.

The chain couples TRBV4-3 to TRBJ2-2; the D gene could be TRBD1 or TRBD2 (5 bases each). V lost 2 bases, J lost 7 bases, and 14 bases lay in between. This CDR3 region has 15 residues. From germline, CDR1 is LGHNA and CDR2 YSLEER. The CDR3 DNA follows: TGCGCCAGCAGCCAACCAGGGACCTTTGGCGGGGAGCTGTTTTTT. Protein: CASSQPGTFGGELFF.

The J gene is TRBJ2-2, the V gene TRBV4-3; TRBD2 agrees at 7 bases. Trimming removed 6 bases from V and 10 bases from J; junction bases left unmatched: 8. Germline V gene lookup returns CDR1 LGHNA and CDR2 YSLEER. This CDR3 contains 13 residues. The CDR3 here is CASRLAATSELFF. CDR3 sequence (DNA): TGCGCCAGCAGGCTAGCGGCCACCTCGGAGCTGTTTTTT.

In its sample, this clonotype was seen a few times. This chain connects TRBV7-2 to TRBJ2-5; D gene unclear. Germline V gene data show CDR1 as SGHTA and CDR2 as FQGNSA. Trimming removed 4 bases from V and 5 bases from J, with 11 bases in between. The CDR3 has 13 amino acids. The CDR3 DNA reads TGTGCCAGCAGCTCTCGCCTGACTGAGACCCAGTACTTC. Translating gives CASSSRLTETQYF.

The V gene is TRBV4-2, the J gene TRBJ2-6; tentative D call: TRBD1 (6 bases). Germline CDR1 and CDR2: LGHNA and YNFKEQ. There are 18 residues in the CDR3. Trimming left V 0 bases short and J 2 bases short, with 14 bases between. The CDR3 DNA is TGTGCCAGCAGCCAAGAAGTCCAGGGGTCCGCTGGGGCCAACGTCCTGACTTTC. This sequence encodes CASSQEVQGSAGANVLTF.

This clonotype was seen only a few times. This chain joins TRBV21-1 and TRBJ2-2. TRBV21-1 is assigned pseudogene status. This CDR3 has 14 amino acids. The CDR3 region has the DNA TGTGCCAGCAGCAAAAAATTTACGGTCGGGGAGCTGTTTTTT. This encodes CASSKKFTVGELFF.

The chain has TRBV6-5 and TRBJ1-6; a possible D gene is TRBD1 (6 bases). V shed 6 bases and J shed 9 bases, with 12 bases lying between them. Germline V gene data show CDR1 as MNHEY and CDR2 as SVGAGI. The CDR3 has 13 amino acids. The CDR3 DNA sequence: TGTGCCAGCAGACAGGGTTTCAGTTCACCCCTCCACTTT. It specifies CASRQGFSSPLHF.

This clonotype was counted between two and nine times. The chain combines TRBV9 with TRBJ2-1; 8 bases are shared with TRBD2. This CDR3 comprises 16 residues. Trimming removed 4 bases from V and 1 base from J; junction bases left unmatched: 7. Per germline, CDR1 SGDLS and CDR2 YYNGEE. In DNA, the CDR3 is TGTGCCAGCAGCCCGAGACTAGCGCTTTCCTACAATGAGCAGTTCTTC. Residues: CASSPRLALSYNEQFF.

V usage is TRBV20-1 and J usage is TRBJ1-6, with TRBD1 matching over 8 bases. The CDR3 runs 17 residues. J was trimmed by 2 bases and V by 0 bases; bases with no gene match: 6. The germline V gene has CDR1 DFQATT and CDR2 SNEGSKA (reference sequence). DNA for the CDR3: TGCAGTGCTAGAGATGCCAGGGGGCGAACCTATAATTCACCCCTCCACTTT. Protein product: CSARDARGRTYNSPLHF.

CDR3 sequence reads: CSARGQAYEQYF. CDR3 DNA: TGCAGTGCTAGAGGACAGGCCTACGAGCAGTACTTC. The chain carries TRBV20-1 and TRBJ2-7, with D perhaps matching TRBD1 (6 bases). Germline V gives CDR1 DFQATT, CDR2 SNEGSKA (reference sequence). V lost 1 base and J 2 bases, leaving 6 bases between the germline ends. The CDR3 is 12 amino acids.

The chain employs TRBV6-2 or TRBV6-3 and TRBJ2-4; 10 nucleotides line up with TRBD1. Unmatched junction bases numbered 2, after V lost 3 bases and J lost 6 bases. The length of the CDR3 is 14 residues. Germline CDR1 is MNHEY and CDR2 is SVGEGT. CDR3 nucleotide sequence: TGTGCCAGCAGTTATGGGACAGGGGTAAACATTCAGTACTTC. It is translated as CASSYGTGVNIQYF.

The J gene is TRBJ1-1, the V gene TRBV7-6; D gene ambiguous. V lost 8 bases and J lost 0, with 10 bases in between. The CDR3 covers 13 residues. The V gene's germline CDR1 is SGHVS and CDR2 FNYEAQ. The CDR3 is CASGLTVNTEAFF. Here the CDR3 DNA reads TGTGCCAGCGGACTCACCGTGAACACTGAAGCTTTCTTT.

Turning to this clonotype: The missing conserved phenylalanine or tryptophan at the end of this CDR3 makes a read error likely. The rearrangement joins TRBV4-3 to TRBJ1-4, with 8 bases that match TRBD1. The CDR3 totals 15 residues. The V and J ends lost 1 base and 8 bases, in that order; junction bases with no gene match: 6. Germline CDR1 reads LGHNA; CDR2 reads YSLEER. CDR3 loop: CASSQGDRPREKLFL. In DNA, the CDR3 is TGCGCCAGCAGCCAAGGGGACAGGCCTCGGGAAAAACTGTTTTTG.